The 22 T cell receptor beta chains reported below all come from one sample, sequenced in a study of vaccination effects on CD4 cells after COVID-19. No antigen has been identified for these receptors. The data were produced by immunoSEQ multiplex PCR, yet TCRdb's version contains in-frame clones alone and is incomplete. The table lists some 20,000 clones, about 71% of them singletons, with about 17% in the top ten. Sequencing was preceded by expansion of antigen-specific CD4+ T cells with viral peptide pools in the ViraFEST assay. Culture lasted about nine days before CD4+ T cell isolation. Sequences were derived from CD4+ T cells from PBMCs cultured with HCoV-229E spike peptides, sampled before COVID-19 vaccination. The receptors here all came from a human donor who received a COVID-19 vaccine.

This clone has just a few counts. The chain couples TRBV18 to TRBJ2-5; weak D call: TRBD1 (6 bases). This CDR3 spans 13 amino acids. Per germline, CDR1 KGHSH and CDR2 LQKENI. V was pared by 6 bases and J by 3 bases, with 11 bases between. CDR3 residues: CASSHRQEETQYF. The DNA for the CDR3 is TGTGCCAGCTCGCATCGACAGGAAGAGACCCAGTACTTC.

J is TRBJ1-6 and V is TRBV30; D is uncertain. This CDR3 contains 12 residues. V shed 3 bases and J shed 7 bases, with 7 bases lying between them. Germline CDR1 and CDR2: GTSNPN and SVGIG (reference sequence). CDR3 coding DNA: TGTGCCTGGAGGCTGCCCAATTCACCCCTCCACTTT. Its translation: CAWRLPNSPLHF.

The chain combines TRBV11-3 with TRBJ2-7, with TRBD1 matching 10 bases. Unmatched junction bases numbered 5, after V lost 6 bases and J lost 3 bases. Germline V CDR1 and CDR2: SGHNT, YENEEA. The CDR3 is 14 residues long. CDR3 bases: TGTGCCAGCAGTCACCGGGACAGGGGCTACGAGCAGTACTTC. Residues: CASSHRDRGYEQYF.

The chain recombines TRBV4-1 with TRBJ2-5, with no clear D. V dropped 2 bases and J dropped 3 bases, with 4 bases sitting between them. The CDR3 covers 12 residues. Germline V gives CDR1 MGHRA, CDR2 YSYEKL. The CDR3 nucleotides are TGCGCCAGCAGCCAAAAAGAAGAGACCCAGTACTTC. Its translation is CASSQKEETQYF.

V and J are TRBV5-1 and TRBJ2-2; 11 nucleotides line up with TRBD1. Germline lookup yields CDR1 SGHRS and CDR2 YFSETQ. This CDR3 has 15 residues. V shed 1 base, J shed 6 bases, and the junction held 2 bases outside the gene matches. The CDR3 reads CASSLSGQGAGELFF. The CDR3, as DNA: TGCGCCAGCAGCTTGTCGGGACAGGGGGCCGGGGAGCTGTTTTTT. Full variable domain (outside the CDR3, taken from reference TRBV5-1 and TRBJ2-2): KAGVTQTPRYLIKTRGQQVTLSCSPISGHRSVSWYQQTPGQGLQFLFEYFSETQRNKGNFPGRFSGRQFSNSRSEMNVSTLELGDSALYLCASSLSGQGAGELFFGEGSRLTVL.

The gene calls are TRBV7-9 and TRBJ1-2; tentatively, D is TRBD1 (6 bases). CDR1 and CDR2 from the germline V gene are SEHNR and FQNEAQ (reference sequence). There are 13 residues in the CDR3. V lost 2 bases and J lost 3, with 7 bases in between. The CDR3 spells CASSLPGDYGYTF. The CDR3 DNA sequence: TGTGCCAGCAGCTTACCAGGGGACTATGGCTACACCTTC.

This clone was seen a few times. The chain recombines TRBV2 with TRBJ1-6, with 7 nucleotides matching TRBD1. The J segment lost 5 bases and the V segment lost 4 bases, leaving 8 bases of the junction unmatched. The CDR3 sequence is 16 residues long. CDR1 is SNHLY and CDR2 is FYNNEI in the germline V gene. CDR3 loop: CASSGQSGQHNSPLHF. The CDR3 DNA reads TGTGCCAGCAGTGGGCAATCGGGACAGCATAATTCACCCCTCCACTTT.

This clone was counted once. CDR3 coding DNA: TGTGCCAGCAAAAACAGGGGTGCCTATGGCTACACCTTC. The encoded protein is CASKNRGAYGYTF. The chain employs TRBV19 and TRBJ1-2; 7 bases line up with TRBD1. The CDR3 consists of 13 residues. Germline V gene lookup returns CDR1 LNHDA and CDR2 SQIVND (reference sequence). Germline trimming cut 9 bases from V and 4 bases from J; bases unmatched to any gene: 8.

The V and J genes are TRBV27 and TRBJ2-1; either TRBD1 or TRBD2 may supply D (5 bases each). This CDR3 contains 14 residues. Germline V gene lookup returns CDR1 MNHEY and CDR2 SMNVEV (reference sequence). Trimming took off 7 bases at V and 13 bases at J, with 23 bases between the two ends. The CDR3 nucleotides read TGTGCCAGCACCCCCTGGGACCCTCCCGTTAGCCAGTTCTTC. Protein: CASTPWDPPVSQFF.

The V gene is TRBV3-1 (or the pseudogene TRBV3-2), the J gene TRBJ2-4; TRBD2 might be the D (7 bases). Germline-derived CDR1 and CDR2 are LGHDT and YNNKEL (reference sequence). Trimming cost V 8 bases and J 6 bases, with 23 bases left between them. This CDR3 has 16 amino acids. The CDR3 DNA reads TGTGCCAGCGCACAGATGGGTTCAAGGGGGGGAAACATTCAGTACTTC. Its translation is CASAQMGSRGGNIQYF.

The V and J genes are TRBV18 and TRBJ2-1; the D is unclear. CDR1 and CDR2 (germline): KGHSH, LQKENI. V lost 0 bases and J lost 7, with 7 bases in between. This CDR3 contains 13 residues. Here the CDR3 reads CASSPPKGNEQFF. In DNA, the CDR3 is TGTGCCAGCTCACCACCAAAAGGAAATGAGCAGTTCTTC.

The chain recombines TRBV3-1 (or the pseudogene TRBV3-2) with TRBJ1-5; no firm D call. Trimming removed 0 bases at V and 7 bases at J, with 7 bases between. The CDR3 loop spans 13 amino acids. CDR1 and CDR2 from the germline V gene are LGHDT and YNNKEL (reference sequence). The CDR3 DNA follows: TGTGCCAGCAGCCAAGATATCGCGCAGCCCCAGCATTTT. It yields the protein CASSQDIAQPQHF.

This clone was picked up one time. The V gene is TRBV19, the J gene TRBJ1-1, with 9 bases fitting TRBD1. This CDR3 has 15 amino acids. CDR1 is LNHDA and CDR2 is SQIVND in the germline V gene (reference sequence). V lost 3 bases to trimming and J lost 0 bases; unmatched junction nucleotides: 2. In DNA, the CDR3 is TGTGCCAGTAGTATGGACAGGGGTATGAACACTGAAGCTTTCTTT. It encodes CASSMDRGMNTEAFF.

The rearrangement joins TRBV11-2 to TRBJ2-1; D perhaps matches TRBD2 (5 bases). Germline CDR1 and CDR2: SGHAT and FQNNGV. There are 15 residues in the CDR3. The V end was cut by 2 bases, the J end by 9 bases, with 17 bases between. CDR3 bases: TGTGCCAGCAGCTTAAGAGGGAGTAGGATCGGTGAGCAGTTCTTC. Translation gives CASSLRGSRIGEQFF. The full variable domain, completed using reference TRBV11-2 and TRBJ2-1, is EAGVAQSPRYKIIEKRQSVAFWCNPISGHATLYWYQQILGQGPKLLIQFQNNGVVDDSQLPKDRFSAERLKGVDSTLKIQPAKLEDSAVYLCASSLRGSRIGEQFFGPGTRLTVL.

V gene TRBV10-3 combines with J gene TRBJ1-5; no clear D gene. The CDR3 has 15 amino acids. V lost 2 bases and J lost 2, with 10 bases in between. Germline lookup yields CDR1 ENHRY and CDR2 SYGVKD. The CDR3 bases are TGTGCCATCAGTGAGCTCAATGTAGGCAATCAGCCCCAGCATTTT. As protein: CAISELNVGNQPQHF.

V gene TRBV10-1 combines with J gene TRBJ2-6; 7 bases line up with TRBD1. Germline V gene data show CDR1 as WNHNN and CDR2 as SYGVQD (reference sequence). This CDR3 contains 17 residues. The J segment lost 0 bases and the V segment lost 3 bases, leaving 5 bases of the junction unmatched. The CDR3 reads CASSDGTVPSGANVLTF. CDR3 sequence (DNA): TGCGCCAGCAGTGACGGGACAGTACCCTCTGGGGCCAACGTCCTGACTTTC.

The J gene is TRBJ2-1, the V gene TRBV6-2 or TRBV6-3; D uncertain. The CDR3 has 13 residues. V dropped 6 bases and J dropped 2 bases, with 8 bases sitting between them. CDR1 and CDR2 (germline): MNHEY, SVGEGT. CDR3 sequence (DNA): TGTGCCAGCAGCTCTGACACCTACAATGAGCAGTTCTTC. Protein product: CASSSDTYNEQFF.

For the CDR3, the DNA is TGTGCCAGCAGAGCACAGCCGAACACTGAAGCTTTCTTT. Its translation is CASRAQPNTEAFF. The rearrangement joins TRBV2 to TRBJ1-1, with D hard to call. Trimming cost V 6 bases and J 1 base, with 9 bases left between them. The CDR3 is made up of 13 amino acids. The V gene's germline CDR1 is SNHLY and CDR2 FYNNEI.

This rearrangement joins TRBV19 to TRBJ1-4; D not certain. Trimming shortened V by 4 bases and J by 3 bases, and 15 bases separated the two germline ends. This CDR3 comprises 16 residues. CDR1 is LNHDA and CDR2 is SQIVND in the germline V gene (reference sequence). The CDR3 loop reads CASSRRWGAPNEKLFF. The CDR3 DNA reads TGTGCCAGTAGTAGGAGATGGGGTGCCCCTAATGAAAAACTGTTTTTT.

The CDR3 sequence is CASSYGTGEGNTIYF. As DNA, the CDR3 is TGTGCCAGCAGTTACGGTACAGGGGAAGGAAACACCATATATTTT. The rearrangement links TRBV6-5 to TRBJ1-3; 7 bases match TRBD1. Trimming cost V 2 bases and J 4 bases; bases outside gene matches: 5. CDR3 length: 15 amino acids. Germline V gives CDR1 MNHEY, CDR2 SVGAGI.

This chain connects TRBV10-3 to TRBJ2-7; possible D gene TRBD1, 6 bases. The V gene lost 3 bases and the J gene lost 2 bases, with 11 bases spanning the gap. This CDR3 has 14 amino acids. CDR1 is ENHRY, CDR2 SYGVKD, per germline. Written as DNA, the CDR3 is TGTGCCATCAGTGAAGGGACATCCCCCTACGAGCAGTACTTC. Residues: CAISEGTSPYEQYF.

In DNA form, the CDR3 reads TGTGCCAGCAGCTTAGTTGGCCAAACCACAGATACGCAGTATTTT. Protein sequence: CASSLVGQTTDTQYF. The chain carries TRBV7-8 and TRBJ2-3; D call uncertain. The CDR3 sequence is 15 residues long. V gave up 1 base and J gave up 2 bases, with 10 bases separating them. The germline CDR1 and CDR2 sequences are SGHVS and FQNEAQ.